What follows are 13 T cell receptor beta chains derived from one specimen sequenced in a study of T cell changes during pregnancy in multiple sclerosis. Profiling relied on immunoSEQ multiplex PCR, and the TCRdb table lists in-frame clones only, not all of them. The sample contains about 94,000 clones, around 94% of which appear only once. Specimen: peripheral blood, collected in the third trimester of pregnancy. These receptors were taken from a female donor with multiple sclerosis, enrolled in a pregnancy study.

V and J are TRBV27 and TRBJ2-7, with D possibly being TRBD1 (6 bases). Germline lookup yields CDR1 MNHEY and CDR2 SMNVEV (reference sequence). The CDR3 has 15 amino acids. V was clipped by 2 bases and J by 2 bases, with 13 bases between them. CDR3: CASSLGQTPPYEQYF. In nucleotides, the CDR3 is TGTGCCAGCAGTTTAGGACAGACACCCCCCTACGAGCAGTACTTC.

In DNA, the CDR3 is TGTGCCAGCAAGGACCGGGACAGGGCCTACGAGCAGTACTTC. Its protein is CASKDRDRAYEQYF. V and J are TRBV27 and TRBJ2-7; 9 nucleotides agree with TRBD1. Germline CDR1 and CDR2: MNHEY and SMNVEV (reference sequence). With V trimmed by 7 bases and J by 2 bases, 6 bases remained unmatched. CDR3 length: 14 residues.

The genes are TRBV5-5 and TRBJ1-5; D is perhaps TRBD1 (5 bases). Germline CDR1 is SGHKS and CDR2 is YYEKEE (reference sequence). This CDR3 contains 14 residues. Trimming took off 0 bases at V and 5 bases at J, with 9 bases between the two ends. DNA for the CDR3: TGTGCCAGCAGCTTGGGGGGCAGCTATCAGCCCCAGCATTTT. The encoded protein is CASSLGGSYQPQHF.

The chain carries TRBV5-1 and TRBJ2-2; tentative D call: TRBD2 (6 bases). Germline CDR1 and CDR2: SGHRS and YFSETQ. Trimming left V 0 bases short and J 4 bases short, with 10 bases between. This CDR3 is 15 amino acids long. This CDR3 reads CASSLGGTSTGELFF. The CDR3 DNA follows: TGCGCCAGCAGCTTGGGTGGGACTTCCACCGGGGAGCTGTTTTTT.

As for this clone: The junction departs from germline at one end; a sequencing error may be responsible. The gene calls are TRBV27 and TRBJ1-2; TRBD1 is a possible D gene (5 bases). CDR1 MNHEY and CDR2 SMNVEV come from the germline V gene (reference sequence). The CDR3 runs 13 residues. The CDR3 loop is CASSLSGSYGYTF. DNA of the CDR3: TGTGCCAGCAGCTTATCAGGGAGCTATGGCTACACCTTC.

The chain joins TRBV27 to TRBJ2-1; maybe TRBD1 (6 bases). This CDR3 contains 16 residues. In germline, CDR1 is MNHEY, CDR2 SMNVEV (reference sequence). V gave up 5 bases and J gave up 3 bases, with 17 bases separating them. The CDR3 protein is CASSLSKGHYYNEQFF. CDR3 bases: TGTGCCAGCAGTCTGTCAAAGGGACATTACTACAATGAGCAGTTCTTC.

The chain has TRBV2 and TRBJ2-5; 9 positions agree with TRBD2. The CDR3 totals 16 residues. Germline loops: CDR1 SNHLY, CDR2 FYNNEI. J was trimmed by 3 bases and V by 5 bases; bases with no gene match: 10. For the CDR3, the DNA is TGTGCCAGCAGTTCCGGGACTAGCCGGGGCAAAGAGACCCAGTACTTC. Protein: CASSSGTSRGKETQYF.

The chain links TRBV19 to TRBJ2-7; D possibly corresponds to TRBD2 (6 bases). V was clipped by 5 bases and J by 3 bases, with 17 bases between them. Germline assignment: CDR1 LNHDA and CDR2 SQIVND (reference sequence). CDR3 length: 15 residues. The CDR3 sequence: CASSPFGGVGYEQYF. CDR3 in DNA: TGTGCCAGTAGTCCGTTCGGGGGAGTCGGCTACGAGCAGTACTTC. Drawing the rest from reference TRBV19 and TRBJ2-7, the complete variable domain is DGGITQSPKYLFRKEGQNVTLSCEQNLNHDAMYWYRQDPGQGLRLIYYSQIVNDFQKGDIAEGYSVSREKKESFPLTVTSAQKNPTAFYLCASSPFGGVGYEQYFGPGTRLTVT.

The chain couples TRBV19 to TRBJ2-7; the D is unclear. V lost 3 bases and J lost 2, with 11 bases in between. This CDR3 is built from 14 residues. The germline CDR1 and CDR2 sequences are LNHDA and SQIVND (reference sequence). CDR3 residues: CASSIAASTYEQYF. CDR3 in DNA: TGTGCCAGTAGTATTGCCGCCTCTACCTACGAGCAGTACTTC.

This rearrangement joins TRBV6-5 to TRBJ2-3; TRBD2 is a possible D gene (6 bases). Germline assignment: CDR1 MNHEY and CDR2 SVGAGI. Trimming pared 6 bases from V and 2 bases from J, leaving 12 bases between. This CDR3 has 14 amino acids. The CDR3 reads CASRRDGTTDTQYF. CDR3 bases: TGTGCCAGCAGGCGGGACGGAACCACAGATACGCAGTATTTT.

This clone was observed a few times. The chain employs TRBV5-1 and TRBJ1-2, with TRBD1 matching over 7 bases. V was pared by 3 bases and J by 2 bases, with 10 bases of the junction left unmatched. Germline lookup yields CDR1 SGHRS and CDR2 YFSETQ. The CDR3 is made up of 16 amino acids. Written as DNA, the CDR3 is TGCGCCAGCAGCTCCCGGGACAGTCCGAAGAACTATGGCTACACCTTC. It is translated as CASSSRDSPKNYGYTF.

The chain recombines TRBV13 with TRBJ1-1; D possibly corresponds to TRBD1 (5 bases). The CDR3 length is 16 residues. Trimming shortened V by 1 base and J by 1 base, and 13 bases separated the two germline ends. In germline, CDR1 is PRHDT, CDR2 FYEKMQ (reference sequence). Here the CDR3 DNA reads TGTGCCAGCAGCTTAGTTGTGTTCGGACAGAACACTGAAGCTTTCTTT. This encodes CASSLVVFGQNTEAFF.

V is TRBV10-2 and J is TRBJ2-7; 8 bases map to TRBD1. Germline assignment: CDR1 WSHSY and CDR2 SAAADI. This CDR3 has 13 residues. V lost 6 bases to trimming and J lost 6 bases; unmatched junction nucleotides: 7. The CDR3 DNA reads TGCGCCAGCAGACGAGACGGGACAGGCGAGCAGTACTTC. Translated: CASRRDGTGEQYF.